The rows below give T cell receptor beta chains drawn from one sample of a study of cytomegalovirus exposure and HLA in healthy donors. Some clones are missing from TCRdb's copy, which holds only in-frame ones; the method was immunoSEQ multiplex PCR. The sample carries about 180,000 clones, 80% recorded once. The sample comprised PBMCs. These receptor sequences come from a girl aged 5 to 17 in good health and CMV-seropositive. CDR3s include the opening cysteine and the closing phenylalanine or tryptophan.

>TRBV6-5
CASSYSGGWSSYEQYF
>TRBV7-9
CASRPRWIYPKTTDTQYF
>TRBV5-7
CASSLALPSGDYNEQFF
>TRBV30
CAWSAIERGGNEQFF
>TRBV11-2
CASSLGRGVRSYEQYF
>TRBV5-4
CASSLIGGEQFF
>TRBV25-1
CASSQWTVSTDTQYF
>TRBV30
CAWSRTGELFF
>TRBV7-6
CASSWGGLALSGANVLTF
>TRBV11-2
CASSPRAGVSYNEQFF
>TRBV4-1
CASSQEGHRAYEQYF
>TRBV10-3
CAIREDSLAYNEQFF
>TRBV7-6
CASRKEGRSTDTQYF
>TRBV5-6
CASSLETTAGGYTF
>TRBV6-5
CASSYSKGAPNYGYTF
>TRBV6-5
CASSYSGTGGTEAFF
>TRBV5-6
CASSSPWLEGDYEQYF
>TRBV30
CAWTLSPDTQYF
>TRBV5-1
CASSLAPGVAYGYTF
>TRBV5-1
CASSLGTGGDEQYF
>TRBV6-5
CASRNTRGETQYF
>TRBV4-3
CASSQDGVNEKLFF
>TRBV25-1
CASSGTSGSYNEQFF
>TRBV10-3
CAISEMAGGRKTQYF
>TRBV5-6
CASSPSVQFYGYTF
>TRBV6-6
CASSLGTGTYEQYF
>TRBV4-1
CASSQEGRGYYGYTF
>TRBV5-6
CASSLGLVSPGPTDTQYF
>TRBV4-2
CASSQEFGLALDEQYF
>TRBV4-3
CASSQAGTGPYEQYF
>TRBV6-5
CASSYQTDRTEAFF
>TRBV9
CASSVSTSVSEQYF
>TRBV6-1
CASIPWTSNYGYTF
>TRBV6-6
CASSYSWGTSTDTQYF
>TRBV6-1
CASSFSGSWEDTQYF
>TRBV29-1
CSVKPGQGFYEQYF
>TRBV19
CASSARDSQETQYF
>TRBV29-1
CSVPGWQGARYGYTF
>TRBV4-2
CASSQVSATTDTQYF
>TRBV19
CASHLRGSSYNEQFF
>TRBV6-5
CASKTGLEGHEQFF
>TRBV4-3
CASSQSRDSSSGNTIYF
>TRBV27
CASSLSRGAYEKLFF
>TRBV18
CASSPTGGGMNTEAFF
>TRBV6-5
CASSYSGVNTEAFF
>TRBV7-6
CASSIQPRGLGSGANVLTF
>TRBV12-5
CASGLVTGARNYGYTF
>TRBV9
CASSVISGIGELFF
>TRBV7-2
CASSTKGSGGPDTQYF
>TRBV5-1
CASRPRSGTYEQYF
>TRBV29-1
CSVAPGGQGNEQYF
>TRBV29-1
CSVTSPAGYGYTF
>TRBV6-1
CAVNRGLDNQPQHF
>TRBV30
CARRQGYEQYF
>TRBV7-2
CASSLEGRGGGETQYF
>TRBV7-8
CASSYGLAGAYEQYF
>TRBV30
CAWSVDDRFRGTEAFF
>TRBV30
CAGNPGTGHDTQYF
>TRBV5-6
CASSGFDRVPEQYF
>TRBV7-2
CASSFPPGGYTF